The 22 T cell receptor beta chains presented below share a single source sample, sequenced in a study of T cells of healthy individuals. TCRdb recomputed calls from the 5' RACE reads with MiXCR, one row per CDR3 protein. The sample records approximately 100,000 distinct CDR3 sequences, 17% being singletons. The receptors were sampled from a human donor in good health.

The genes are TRBV28 and TRBJ1-3; 8 bases are a match to TRBD1. In germline, CDR1 is MDHEN, CDR2 SYDVKM. The CDR3 runs to 15 residues. V trimming: 3 bases; J trimming: 2 bases; junction bases outside the gene matches: 3. The CDR3 nucleotides read TGTGCCAGCAGTTTGGACAGGGAGGCTGGAAACACCATATATTTT. This gives the protein CASSLDREAGNTIYF.

J is TRBJ1-6 and V is TRBV7-9; maybe TRBD1 (5 bases). With 1 base removed from V and 5 bases from J, the gap between germline ends came to 9 bases. CDR3 length: 15 residues. Germline loops: CDR1 SEHNR, CDR2 FQNEAQ (reference sequence). In DNA, the CDR3 is TGTGCCAGCAGCTTAGGCGTCAGGGATAATTCACCCCTCCACTTT. It translates to CASSLGVRDNSPLHF.

The V call is TRBV28, the J call TRBJ2-5; TRBD1 agrees at 10 bases. With 7 bases clipped from V and 5 bases from J, the junction kept 7 bases outside the gene matches. CDR3 size: 14 residues. Germline lookup yields CDR1 MDHEN and CDR2 SYDVKM. CDR3 in amino acids: CASMLGQGTETQYF. CDR3 nucleotides: TGTGCCAGCATGCTGGGACAGGGGACGGAGACCCAGTACTTC.

This clonotype has a count of ten or more. The chain uses TRBV20-1 and TRBJ1-5, with a weak D call TRBD1 (5 bases). Germline-derived CDR1 and CDR2 are DFQATT and SNEGSKA (reference sequence). The CDR3 has 12 amino acids. The V gene lost 4 bases and the J gene lost 3 bases, with 7 bases spanning the gap. CDR3 residues: CSAKTVNQPQHF. The CDR3 nucleotides read TGCAGTGCTAAGACAGTCAATCAGCCCCAGCATTTT.

This clonotype has just a few counts. The V gene is TRBV27, the J gene TRBJ2-4; D possibly corresponds to TRBD1 (6 bases). The CDR3 sequence is 14 residues long. The germline V and J ends were trimmed by 2 bases and 6 bases, with 11 bases remaining between them. Germline lookup yields CDR1 MNHEY and CDR2 SMNVEV (reference sequence). CDR3 loop: CASSLNRVGNIQYF. The CDR3 DNA reads as TGTGCCAGCAGTTTAAACAGGGTCGGAAACATTCAGTACTTC.

This clonotype was found a few times. The chain employs TRBV5-1 and TRBJ1-6, with D unclear. Germline V lookup: CDR1 SGHRS, CDR2 YFSETQ. The V end lost 0 bases, the J end lost 5 bases, and 6 bases lay between the germline ends. This CDR3 contains 14 residues. Here the CDR3 DNA reads TGCGCCAGCAGCTTGGAGCCGGATAATTCACCCCTCCACTTT. Translating it yields CASSLEPDNSPLHF.

The V and J genes are TRBV7-2 and TRBJ2-1; D call uncertain. Germline loops: CDR1 SGHTA, CDR2 FQGNSA. The CDR3 has 14 amino acids. V lost 5 bases to trimming and J lost 5 bases, with 13 bases between them. CDR3 region: CASSLVYNNNEQFF. CDR3 coding DNA: TGTGCCAGCAGCCTTGTCTATAATAACAATGAGCAGTTCTTC.

The V and J genes are TRBV27 and TRBJ2-1; 7 nucleotides align to TRBD2. V lost 7 bases, J lost 9 bases, and 12 bases stayed unmatched. In germline, CDR1 is MNHEY, CDR2 SMNVEV (reference sequence). This CDR3 is built from 14 residues. CDR3 coding DNA: TGTGCCAGCACTCCAACGACTAGCATCACTGAGCAGTTCTTC. Translated: CASTPTTSITEQFF.

The chain recombines TRBV28 with TRBJ2-7, with TRBD2 matching 9 bases. V lost 5 bases, J lost 3 bases, and 11 bases stayed unmatched. The CDR3 loop spans 16 amino acids. Germline CDR1 is MDHEN and CDR2 is SYDVKM. The CDR3 here is CASSGGLAGSDYEQYF. For the CDR3, the DNA is TGTGCCAGCAGTGGGGGGCTAGCGGGGTCGGACTACGAGCAGTACTTC.

This clonotype was recorded many times. This chain connects TRBV5-6 to TRBJ1-5, with 7 bases that match TRBD1. Germline values: CDR1 SGHDT, CDR2 YYEEEE. There are 14 residues in the CDR3. The V and J ends lost 0 bases and 6 bases, in that order; junction bases with no gene match: 3. CDR3 DNA sequence: TGTGCCAGCAGCTTGGGACAGGGAGGTCAGCCCCAGCATTTT. This codes for CASSLGQGGQPQHF.

This clonotype has ten or more counts. The genes are TRBV29-1 and TRBJ2-3; no clear D. V shed 5 bases and J shed 4 bases, with 13 bases lying between them. Germline-derived CDR1 and CDR2 are SQVTM and ANQGSEA. The CDR3 extends over 13 amino acids. CDR3 protein: CSVFLVSSDTQYF. The DNA of the CDR3 is TGCAGCGTTTTCCTAGTGTCGTCAGATACGCAGTATTTT.

This clonotype appeared a few times. The V call is TRBV7-9, the J call TRBJ2-7, with D possibly being TRBD1 (6 bases). Germline V gives CDR1 SEHNR, CDR2 FQNEAQ (reference sequence). CDR3 length: 15 residues. V dropped 5 bases and J dropped 1 base, with 15 bases sitting between them. CDR3 sequence reads: CASSPRGHGSYEQYF. CDR3 nucleotides: TGTGCCAGCAGCCCCCGGGGACACGGGTCCTACGAGCAGTACTTC.

There are many counts of this clonotype. The V gene is TRBV7-2, the J gene TRBJ2-2, with D hard to call. CDR1 and CDR2 (germline): SGHTA, FQGNSA. The CDR3 is made up of 15 amino acids. The ends were cut back, 0 bases at V and 4 bases at J, with 9 bases in the middle. The CDR3 protein is CASSLAWGSTGELFF. The CDR3, as DNA: TGTGCCAGCAGCTTAGCGTGGGGTTCCACCGGGGAGCTGTTTTTT.

This clonotype was seen many times. The V and J genes are TRBV6-2 or TRBV6-3 and TRBJ1-2; no firm D call. CDR3 length: 12 residues. V lost 5 bases to trimming and J lost 1 base, with 5 bases between them. CDR1 is MNHEY and CDR2 is SVGEGT in the germline V gene. The CDR3 coding sequence is TGTGCCAGCAGTGGTATTAACTATGGCTACACCTTC. This translates into CASSGINYGYTF.

By proportion, this clonotype is medium-sized. The V and J genes are TRBV7-2 and TRBJ1-6, with a weak D call TRBD1 (5 bases). Trimming removed 5 bases at V and 4 bases at J, with 12 bases between. This CDR3 has 15 amino acids. CDR1 SGHTA and CDR2 FQGNSA come from the germline V gene. CDR3 sequence: CASSPGEGYNSPLHF. CDR3 DNA sequence: TGTGCCAGCAGCCCTGGGGAGGGGTATAATTCACCCCTCCACTTT.

This clonotype appeared a few times. V gene TRBV30 combines with J gene TRBJ2-7; D possibly corresponds to TRBD2 (5 bases). V gave up 3 bases and J gave up 0 bases, with 9 bases separating them. The CDR3 has 13 residues. The germline V gene encodes CDR1 GTSNPN and CDR2 SVGIG (reference sequence). This CDR3 is CAWSAGISYEQYF. CDR3 DNA: TGTGCCTGGAGCGCCGGGATCTCCTACGAGCAGTACTTC.

Ten or more counts support this clonotype. The J gene is TRBJ1-5, the V gene TRBV7-2, with 7 bases fitting TRBD1. The germline CDR1 and CDR2 sequences are SGHTA and FQGNSA. The CDR3 extends over 14 amino acids. Trimming removed 5 bases from V and 5 bases from J; junction bases left unmatched: 6. The CDR3 nucleotides are TGTGCCAGCAGCCTACGACAGGGTGATCAGCCCCAGCATTTT. Its protein is CASSLRQGDQPQHF.

This clonotype has a handful of counts. The DNA of the CDR3 is TGTGCCAGCACCCCGCGGGCGGGGACTTCCTACGAGCAGTACTTC. It is translated as CASTPRAGTSYEQYF. V usage is TRBV7-8 and J usage is TRBJ2-7, with a weak D call TRBD2 (6 bases). The CDR3 consists of 15 residues. Germline CDR1 SGHVS, CDR2 FQNEAQ. V lost 7 bases and J lost 1, with 17 bases in between. The full variable domain, its missing parts supplied by reference TRBV7-8 and TRBJ2-7, is GAGVSQSPRYKVAKRGQDVALRCDPISGHVSLFWYQQALGQGPEFLTYFQNEAQLDKSGLPSDRFFAERPEGSVSTLKIQRTQQEDSAVYLCASTPRAGTSYEQYFGPGTRLTVT.

The sample holds many counts of this clonotype. The rearrangement links TRBV29-1 to TRBJ2-7; TRBD2 might be the D (6 bases). Germline V lookup: CDR1 SQVTM, CDR2 ANQGSEA. This CDR3 region has 15 residues. V lost 1 base, J lost 0 bases, and 13 bases lay in between. The CDR3 nucleotides are TGCAGCGTTGAAGGCCGGGACTCCTCCTCCTACGAGCAGTACTTC. Amino acid sequence: CSVEGRDSSSYEQYF.

The rearrangement joins TRBV7-9 to TRBJ2-7; D possibly corresponds to TRBD2 (7 bases). Germline V gene lookup returns CDR1 SEHNR and CDR2 FQNEAQ (reference sequence). The ends were cut back, 4 bases at V and 7 bases at J, with 17 bases in the middle. The CDR3 is 14 residues long. The CDR3 loop reads CASSSLKGGEEQYF. In DNA form, the CDR3 reads TGTGCCAGCAGCTCCTTGAAAGGGGGGGAGGAGCAGTACTTC.

This clonotype was seen repeatedly, ten times or more. The chain is built from TRBV6-1 and TRBJ2-2; D is possibly TRBD1 or TRBD2 (5 bases each). Trimming stripped 8 bases from V and 5 bases from J, with 12 bases between. CDR3 size: 13 residues. The germline V gene encodes CDR1 MNHNS and CDR2 SASEGT. CDR3 protein: CASSGAETGELFF. DNA of the CDR3: TGTGCCAGCTCCGGGGCAGAGACCGGGGAGCTGTTTTTT.

The rearrangement links TRBV19 to TRBJ1-1; D perhaps matches TRBD1 (5 bases). The CDR3 length is 12 residues. The V end was cut by 7 bases, the J end by 0 bases, with 6 bases between. Germline loops: CDR1 LNHDA, CDR2 SQIVND (reference sequence). The CDR3 protein is CASKDMNTEAFF. Here the CDR3 DNA reads TGTGCCAGTAAGGACATGAACACTGAAGCTTTCTTT.